Each of the 21 T cell receptor beta chains below was sequenced from the same sample in a study of blood T cells in healthy people across ages. Next came a second PCR, run for about 6 to 12 cycles, which used a sample-barcoded 5' primer along with a J-beta primer mix. TCRdb passed the 5' RACE reads through MiXCR, listing each CDR3 protein once. The sample records fewer than 2,000,000 distinct CDR3 sequences, more than 35% being singletons. Specimen: blood. The receptors here all came from a human donor in good health.

This clonotype turned up a few times. The chain recombines TRBV4-1 with TRBJ2-3, with D perhaps matching TRBD1 (6 bases). There are 14 residues in the CDR3. Between the trimmed V and J ends, which lost 5 bases and 2 bases, there was a span of 11 bases. CDR1 is MGHRA and CDR2 is YSYEKL in the germline V gene. The CDR3 reads CASSYRTDTDTQYF. DNA of the CDR3: TGCGCCAGCAGCTACCGGACAGACACAGATACGCAGTATTTT.

The J gene is TRBJ1-1, the V gene TRBV14; the D gene is possibly TRBD1 (5 bases). Trimming removed 4 bases at V and 8 bases at J, with 14 bases between. The CDR3 length is 13 residues. Germline V CDR1 and CDR2: SGHDN, FVKESK. The CDR3 sequence is CASSLGASWEAFF. For the CDR3, the DNA is TGTGCCAGCAGCCTCGGGGCTTCATGGGAAGCTTTCTTT.

This chain joins TRBV12-3 or TRBV12-4 and TRBJ2-3, with D hard to call. Between the trimmed V and J ends, which lost 0 bases and 5 bases, there was a span of 9 bases. The CDR3 has 14 amino acids. CDR3 bases: TGTGCCAGCAGTTTAGCGCTCGATGGAGATACGCAGTATTTT. Its translation is CASSLALDGDTQYF.

The chain links TRBV29-1 to TRBJ2-7; TRBD1 matches 11 bases. Germline loops: CDR1 SQVTM, CDR2 ANQGSEA. V was pared by 5 bases and J by 5 bases, with 5 bases of the junction left unmatched. CDR3 size: 13 residues. The CDR3 is CSVSGQGADEQYF. CDR3 bases: TGCAGCGTTTCAGGACAGGGGGCTGACGAGCAGTACTTC.

The chain links TRBV29-1 to TRBJ2-2; 7 positions match TRBD1. The ends lost 6 bases at V and 6 bases at J; junction bases unmatched: 4. CDR1 is SQVTM, CDR2 ANQGSEA, per germline. This CDR3 is 12 amino acids long. The CDR3 sequence: CSVVQGAGELFF. CDR3 DNA sequence: TGCAGCGTCGTCCAGGGGGCCGGGGAGCTGTTTTTT.

V usage is TRBV5-1 and J usage is TRBJ2-1; the match to TRBD1 covers 7 bases. CDR1 and CDR2 (germline): SGHRS, YFSETQ. V trimming: 0 bases; J trimming: 4 bases; junction bases outside the gene matches: 10. The CDR3 spans 17 residues. Here the CDR3 DNA reads TGCGCCAGCAGCTTGGCCTCGACAGGGAGATTTTACAATGAGCAGTTCTTC. It codes for CASSLASTGRFYNEQFF.

This CDR3 reads CASSQEGARTNTGELFF. For the CDR3, the DNA is TGTGCCAGCAGCCAAGAGGGAGCGAGAACGAACACCGGGGAGCTGTTTTTT. The genes are TRBV4-2 and TRBJ2-2; D perhaps matches TRBD2 (5 bases). V shed 0 bases and J shed 0 bases, with 11 bases lying between them. There are 17 residues in the CDR3. Germline V gives CDR1 LGHNA, CDR2 YNFKEQ.

The V gene is TRBV12-5, the J gene TRBJ2-3, with 7 bases that match TRBD1. With V trimmed by 5 bases and J by 0 bases, 5 bases remained unmatched. In germline, CDR1 is LGHNT, CDR2 FRNRAP. CDR3 length: 15 amino acids. The DNA for the CDR3 is TGTGCTAGTGGTCTTGGGGACAGTAGCACAGATACGCAGTATTTT. This translates into CASGLGDSSTDTQYF.

This clonotype was seen only a few times. The gene calls are TRBV3-1 and TRBJ1-2; 10 bases fit TRBD1. V gave up 1 base and J gave up 4 bases; unmatched junction bases: 6. The CDR3 runs to 16 residues. CDR1 is LGHDT, CDR2 YNNKEL, per germline (reference sequence). This CDR3 reads CASSQVPGQGPYGYTF. CDR3 coding DNA: TGTGCCAGCAGCCAAGTACCGGGACAGGGGCCCTATGGCTACACCTTC.

This chain links TRBV19 with TRBJ2-5; 10 positions match TRBD2. Looked up from germline, CDR1 is LNHDA and CDR2 is SQIVND (reference sequence). CDR3 size: 18 residues. V shed 0 bases, J shed 7 bases, and the junction held 14 bases outside the gene matches. CDR3 nucleotides: TGTGCCAGTAGTATAGATCTACCACTAGCGGGGATTCCGGTGACCCAGTACTTC. It is translated as CASSIDLPLAGIPVTQYF.

This clonotype turned up a few times. The CDR3 protein is CASSVRDGYGYTF. CDR3 in DNA: TGTGCCAGCAGCGTCCGGGACGGCTATGGCTACACCTTC. The chain links TRBV4-2 to TRBJ1-2, with a weak D call TRBD1 (5 bases). The CDR3 contains 13 residues. Germline V gives CDR1 LGHNA, CDR2 YNFKEQ. Between the trimmed V and J ends, which lost 5 bases and 4 bases, there was a span of 11 bases.

CDR3 region: CASSFIGGANVLTF. DNA for the CDR3: TGCGCCAGCTCCTTTATCGGTGGGGCCAACGTCCTGACTTTC. J is TRBJ2-6 and V is TRBV5-1; D is uncertain. CDR3 size: 14 residues. With 7 bases removed from V and 3 bases from J, the gap between germline ends came to 11 bases. Looked up from germline, CDR1 is SGHRS and CDR2 is YFSETQ. Full variable domain (outside the CDR3, taken from reference TRBV5-1 and TRBJ2-6): KAGVTQTPRYLIKTRGQQVTLSCSPISGHRSVSWYQQTPGQGLQFLFEYFSETQRNKGNFPGRFSGRQFSNSRSEMNVSTLELGDSALYLCASSFIGGANVLTFGAGSRLTVL.

This clonotype has a handful of counts. The chain recombines TRBV9 with TRBJ2-5; a possible D gene is TRBD2 (5 bases). CDR3 length: 13 residues. V was trimmed by 1 base and J by 3 bases, leaving 7 bases between them. Germline V gives CDR1 SGDLS, CDR2 YYNGEE. CDR3 coding DNA: TGTGCCAGCAGCGTATCCGGGAAAGAGACCCAGTACTTC. This gives the protein CASSVSGKETQYF. Full variable domain (rest looked up from reference TRBV9 and TRBJ2-5): DSGVTQTPKHLITATGQRVTLRCSPRSGDLSVYWYQQSLDQGLQFLIQYYNGEERAKGNILERFSAQQFPDLHSELNLSSLELGDSALYFCASSVSGKETQYFGPGTRLLVL.

The chain links TRBV4-3 to TRBJ2-5; D not resolved. Germline V CDR1 and CDR2: LGHNA, YSLEER. The CDR3 has 15 residues. The V and J ends lost 0 bases and 0 bases respectively, with 8 bases between them. The CDR3 sequence: CASSQEGFYQETQYF. The DNA of the CDR3 is TGCGCCAGCAGCCAAGAAGGATTTTACCAAGAGACCCAGTACTTC.

This clonotype was observed a handful of times. CDR3 in amino acids: CASSLTRLDEQYF. CDR3 nucleotides: TGTGCCAGCAGCTTAACCAGGCTAGACGAGCAGTACTTC. V and J are TRBV7-2 and TRBJ2-4; D gene uncertain. TRBJ2-7 explains the end of the DNA better; the J call may be wrong. The CDR3 runs to 13 residues. Per the germline V gene, CDR1 is SGHTA and CDR2 is FQGNSA.

This clonotype was observed a few times. J is TRBJ1-2 and V is TRBV20-1; 11 nucleotides align to TRBD1. This CDR3 is built from 18 residues. Trimming cost V 0 bases and J 4 bases; bases outside gene matches: 13. Per germline, CDR1 DFQATT and CDR2 SNEGSKA (reference sequence). The CDR3 DNA reads TGCAGTGCTAGAGAACCTCCCCCTCATGGACAGGGGGCCTATGGCTACACCTTC. The encoded protein is CSAREPPPHGQGAYGYTF.

This chain links TRBV6-5 with TRBJ2-5, with 7 bases lining up with TRBD2. The CDR3 loop spans 15 amino acids. In germline, CDR1 is MNHEY, CDR2 SVGAGI. V was clipped by 0 bases and J by 1 base; unmatched bases: 2. The CDR3 DNA reads TGTGCCAGCAGTTACTCCCAGCGGGGCCAAGAGACCCAGTACTTC. Protein sequence: CASSYSQRGQETQYF.

This chain joins TRBV12-3 or TRBV12-4 and TRBJ2-7; D possibly corresponds to TRBD1 (6 bases). V lost 5 bases and J lost 2, with 13 bases in between. The CDR3 is 14 residues long. DNA of the CDR3: TGTGCCAGCAGTGGTGACAGGCGAGCCTACGAGCAGTACTTC. Translating gives CASSGDRRAYEQYF.

This clonotype was detected many times. V usage is TRBV7-8 and J usage is TRBJ1-5, with no clear D. The CDR3 is made up of 13 amino acids. Germline loops: CDR1 SGHVS, CDR2 FQNEAQ. V lost 1 base, J lost 3 bases, and 4 bases lay in between. CDR3 protein: CASSLVANQPQHF. The CDR3 DNA follows: TGTGCCAGCAGCTTAGTGGCCAATCAGCCCCAGCATTTT.

The V and J genes are TRBV12-3 or TRBV12-4 and TRBJ1-4; no reliable D call. Trimming removed 3 bases from V and 7 bases from J, with 12 bases in between. This CDR3 contains 14 residues. DNA for the CDR3: TGTGCCAGCAGTTTGATTGGGTCGGTTGAAAAACTGTTTTTT. Its protein product is CASSLIGSVEKLFF.

Concerning this clonotype itself: The junction shows a germline mismatch at one end, possibly a read error. The chain joins TRBV3-1 to TRBJ1-2; D gene ambiguous. The CDR3 spans 12 residues. Germline CDR1 reads LGHDT; CDR2 reads YNNKEL (reference sequence). CDR3 nucleotide sequence: TGTGCCAGCAGCCATACGAACTATAGCTACACCTTC. It translates to CASSHTNYSYTF.